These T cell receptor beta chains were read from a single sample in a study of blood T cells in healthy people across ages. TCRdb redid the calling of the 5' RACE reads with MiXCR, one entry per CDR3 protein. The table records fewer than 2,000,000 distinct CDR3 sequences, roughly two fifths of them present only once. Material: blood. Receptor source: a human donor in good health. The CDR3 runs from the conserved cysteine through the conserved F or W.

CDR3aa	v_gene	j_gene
CASSLRGGRAGYTF	TRBV5-1	TRBJ1-2
CASSLFSGATGEQYF	TRBV7-9	TRBJ2-7
CSALMGGTGELFF	TRBV29-1	TRBJ2-2
CASSTTGTGYHEQYF	TRBV7-2	.
CASSPLSGGTFNEQFF	TRBV28	TRBJ2-1
CASSHLNPYGYTF	TRBV3-1	TRBJ1-2
CASSARQAPVEKLFF	TRBV2	TRBJ1-4
CASSSSPRTGHGYTF	TRBV5-1	TRBJ1-2
CAGSLGVGDQPQHF	TRBV7-2	TRBJ1-5
CASNDDSRGGNNEQFF	TRBV5-1	TRBJ2-1
CASSLIRGSTGYTF	TRBV27	TRBJ1-2
CSVEGRDSLYGYTF	TRBV29-1	TRBJ1-2
CSARRTGPNTEAFF	TRBV20-1	TRBJ1-1
CASSRPGQGMKTQYF	TRBV7-2	TRBJ2-3
CASSLGLVGNDEQFF	TRBV5-1	TRBJ2-1
CAISEHVENNEQFF	TRBV10-3	TRBJ2-1
CASGEVVGTQYF	TRBV11-3	.
CASSLGGRGTNEKLFF	TRBV28	TRBJ1-4
CASSPGQAFETQYF	TRBV6-6	.
CASSPGLGGSYNEQFF	TRBV11-2	TRBJ2-1
CASKGLGGNEQFF	TRBV5-1	TRBJ2-1
CASSQADRNPYNEQFF	TRBV4-2	TRBJ2-1
CASSIRDRYIGGQFF	TRBV4-1	TRBJ2-1
CSVGGIRIYEQYF	TRBV29-1	TRBJ2-7
CASSPYPGLAGKQETQYF	TRBV4-2	TRBJ2-5
CASSLQTGYQNIQYF	TRBV7-2	TRBJ2-4